These T cell receptor beta chains were read from a single sample in a study of control samples from healthy donors and cancer patients. Sequencing was performed with immunoSEQ multiplex PCR; in TCRdb, only in-frame clones are kept and a portion is missing. The profile shows some 130,000 clones, over 80% of them singletons. Sequencing was carried out using blood. The receptors here all came from a woman in her 50s in good health. The CDR3 runs from the conserved cysteine through the conserved F or W. Fields, in order: D gene, clone size, J gene, V gene, CDR3 protein, CDR3 DNA. A D gene is named only where the DNA matches it firmly. Clone size is stated in some rows and not others, as once, few, many or a class when expanded.

D gene: TRBD1
clone size: once
J gene: TRBJ1-1
V gene: TRBV3-1/TRBV3-2
CDR3 protein: CASSPDRVSAFF
CDR3 DNA: TGTGCCAGCAGCCCGGACAGGGTATCAGCTTTCTTT

D gene: NA
clone size: NA
J gene: TRBJ1-3
V gene: TRBV10-3
CDR3 protein: CAISGGMTGNTIYF
CDR3 DNA: TGTGCCATCAGTGGAGGAATGACTGGAAACACCATATATTTT

D gene: NA
clone size: NA
J gene: TRBJ2-5
V gene: TRBV3-1/TRBV3-2
CDR3 protein: CASSQDAQGVETQYF
CDR3 DNA: TGTGCCAGCAGCCAAGACGCCCAGGGTGTAGAGACCCAGTACTTC

D gene: TRBD2
clone size: NA
J gene: TRBJ2-3
V gene: TRBV28
CDR3 protein: CASSSYFSGSGDTQYF
CDR3 DNA: TGTGCCAGCAGTTCCTACTTTAGCGGGAGTGGAGATACGCAGTATTTT

D gene: NA
clone size: NA
J gene: TRBJ2-5
V gene: TRBV11-2
CDR3 protein: CASSLSGGSEPWETQYF
CDR3 DNA: TGTGCCAGCAGCTTAAGTGGTGGTTCAGAGCCTTGGGAGACCCAGTACTTC

D gene: NA
clone size: NA
J gene: TRBJ2-7
V gene: TRBV25-1
CDR3 protein: CASSEPSPGLQYF
CDR3 DNA: TGTGCCAGCAGTGAACCATCCCCGGGCCTTCAGTACTTC

D gene: TRBD1
clone size: NA
J gene: TRBJ1-2
V gene: TRBV3-1/TRBV3-2
CDR3 protein: CASSPRQGSYGYTF
CDR3 DNA: TGTGCCAGCAGCCCAAGACAGGGGAGCTATGGCTACACCTTC

D gene: NA
clone size: NA
J gene: TRBJ1-1
V gene: TRBV5-1
CDR3 protein: CASSSGQMNTEAFF
CDR3 DNA: TGCGCCAGCAGCTCCGGACAGATGAACACTGAAGCTTTCTTT

D gene: TRBD1
clone size: NA
J gene: TRBJ2-7
V gene: TRBV18
CDR3 protein: CASSPTPGQVSYEQYF
CDR3 DNA: TGTGCCAGCTCACCAACTCCGGGACAGGTTTCCTACGAGCAGTACTTC

D gene: NA
clone size: NA
J gene: TRBJ1-1
V gene: TRBV2
CDR3 protein: CASSETGIEAFF
CDR3 DNA: TGTGCCAGCAGTGAAACGGGGATTGAAGCTTTCTTT